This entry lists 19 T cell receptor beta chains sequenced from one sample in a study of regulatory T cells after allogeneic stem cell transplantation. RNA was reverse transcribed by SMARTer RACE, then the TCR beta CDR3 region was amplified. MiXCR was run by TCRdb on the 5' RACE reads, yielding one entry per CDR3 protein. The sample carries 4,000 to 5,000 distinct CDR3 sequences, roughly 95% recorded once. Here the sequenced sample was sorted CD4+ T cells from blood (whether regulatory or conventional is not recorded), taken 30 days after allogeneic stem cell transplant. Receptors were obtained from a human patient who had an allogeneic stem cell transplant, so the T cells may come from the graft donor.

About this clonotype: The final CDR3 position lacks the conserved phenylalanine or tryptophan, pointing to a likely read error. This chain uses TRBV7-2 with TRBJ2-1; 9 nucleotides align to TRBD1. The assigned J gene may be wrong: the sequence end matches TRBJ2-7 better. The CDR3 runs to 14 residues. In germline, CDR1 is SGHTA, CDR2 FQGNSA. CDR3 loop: CASSPGTGYYEQYS. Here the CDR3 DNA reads TGTGCCAGCAGCCCCGGGACAGGGTATTATGAGCAGTACTCC.

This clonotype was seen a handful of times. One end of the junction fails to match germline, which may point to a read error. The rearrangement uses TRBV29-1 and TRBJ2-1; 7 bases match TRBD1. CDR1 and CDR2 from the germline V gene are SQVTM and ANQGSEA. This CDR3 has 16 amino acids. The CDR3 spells CSVTPGTVGSYNAQFF. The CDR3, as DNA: TGCAGCGTTACCCCCGGGACAGTGGGCTCCTACAATGCGCAGTTCTTC.

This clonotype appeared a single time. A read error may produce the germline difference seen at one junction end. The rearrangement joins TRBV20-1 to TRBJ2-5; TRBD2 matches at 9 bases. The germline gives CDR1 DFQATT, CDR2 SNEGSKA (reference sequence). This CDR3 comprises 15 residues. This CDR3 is CSATTTSGEQDTQYF. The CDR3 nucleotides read TGCAGTGCCACAACGACTAGCGGCGAGCAAGACACCCAGTACTTC.

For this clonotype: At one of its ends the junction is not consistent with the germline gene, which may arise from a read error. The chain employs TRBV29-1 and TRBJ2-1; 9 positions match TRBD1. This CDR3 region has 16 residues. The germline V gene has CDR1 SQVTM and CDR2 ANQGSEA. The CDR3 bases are TGCAGCGTCACCACGGGCACAGGGGGCAGCAACAATAAGCAGTATTTC. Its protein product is CSVTTGTGGSNNKQYF.

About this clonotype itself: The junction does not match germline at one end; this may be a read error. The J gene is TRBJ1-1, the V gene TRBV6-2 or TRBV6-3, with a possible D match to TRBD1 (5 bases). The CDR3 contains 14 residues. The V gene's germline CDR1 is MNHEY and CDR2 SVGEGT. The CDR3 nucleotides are TGTGCCAGCGATCAGACAGAAATGAACACAGAAGCTTACTTT. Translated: CASDQTEMNTEAYF.

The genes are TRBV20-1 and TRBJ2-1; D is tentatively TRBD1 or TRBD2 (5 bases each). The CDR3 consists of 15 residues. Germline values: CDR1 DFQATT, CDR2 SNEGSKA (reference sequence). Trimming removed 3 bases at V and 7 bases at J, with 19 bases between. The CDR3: CSARARGRSTNEQFF. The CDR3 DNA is TGCAGTGCTAGGGCGAGGGGCAGGTCGACTAATGAGCAGTTCTTC.

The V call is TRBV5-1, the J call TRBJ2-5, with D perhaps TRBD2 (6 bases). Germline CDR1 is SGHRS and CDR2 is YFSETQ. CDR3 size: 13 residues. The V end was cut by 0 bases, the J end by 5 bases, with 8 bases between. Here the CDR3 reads CASSLAEGETQYF. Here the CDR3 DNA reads TGCGCCAGCAGCTTGGCGGAGGGGGAGACCCAGTACTTC.

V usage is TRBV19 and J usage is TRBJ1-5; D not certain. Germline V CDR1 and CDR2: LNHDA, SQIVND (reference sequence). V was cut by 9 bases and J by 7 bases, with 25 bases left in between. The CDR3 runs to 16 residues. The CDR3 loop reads CASTPRIVSTRQPQHF. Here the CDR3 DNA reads TGTGCCAGCACTCCTCGTATCGTTTCAACGAGACAGCCCCAGCATTTT.

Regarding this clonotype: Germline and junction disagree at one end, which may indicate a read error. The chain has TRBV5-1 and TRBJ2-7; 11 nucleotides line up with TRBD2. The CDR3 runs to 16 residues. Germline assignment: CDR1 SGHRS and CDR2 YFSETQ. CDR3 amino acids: CATHPETSGKDYEPFF. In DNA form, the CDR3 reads TGCGCCACTCACCCTGAGACTAGCGGGAAAGACTACGAACCGTTCTTC. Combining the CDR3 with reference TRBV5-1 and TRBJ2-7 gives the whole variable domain KAGVTQTPRYLIKTRGQQVTLSCSPISGHRSVSWYQQTPGQGLQFLFEYFSETQRNKGNFPGRFSGRQFSNSRSEMNVSTLELGDSALYLCATHPETSGKDYEPFFGPGTRLTVT.

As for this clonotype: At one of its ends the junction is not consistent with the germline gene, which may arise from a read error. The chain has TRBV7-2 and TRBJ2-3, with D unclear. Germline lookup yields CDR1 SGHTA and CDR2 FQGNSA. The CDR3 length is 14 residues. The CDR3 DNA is TGTACCAGCAGATTCCATAGCAAGGCCAATGAGGATTACTTT. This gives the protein CTSRFHSKANEDYF.

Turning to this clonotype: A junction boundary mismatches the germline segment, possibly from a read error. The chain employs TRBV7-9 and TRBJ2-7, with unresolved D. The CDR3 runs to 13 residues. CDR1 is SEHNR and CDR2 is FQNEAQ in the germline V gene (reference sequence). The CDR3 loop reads CASISALMIEQYF. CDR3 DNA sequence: TGCGCCAGCATCTCAGCACTAATGATCGAGCAGTACTTC.

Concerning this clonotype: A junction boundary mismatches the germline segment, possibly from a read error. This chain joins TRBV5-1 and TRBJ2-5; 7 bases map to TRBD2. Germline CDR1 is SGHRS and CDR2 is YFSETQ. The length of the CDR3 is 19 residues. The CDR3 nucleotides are TGCACCAGCAGCTTGTTCCGGCCCGGGAGGTCCGTCCTTCAAGAGCCCCAGTACTTC. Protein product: CTSSLFRPGRSVLQEPQYF.

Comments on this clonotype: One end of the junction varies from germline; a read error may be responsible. The CDR3 DNA is TGCAGTGCTAGAGATACATCGGGAGGGACAAATACGCAGTACTTT. Translated, it gives CSARDTSGGTNTQYF. The chain joins TRBV20-1 to TRBJ2-3; 8 bases line up with TRBD2. CDR3 size: 15 residues. CDR1 DFQATT and CDR2 SNEGSKA come from the germline V gene (reference sequence).

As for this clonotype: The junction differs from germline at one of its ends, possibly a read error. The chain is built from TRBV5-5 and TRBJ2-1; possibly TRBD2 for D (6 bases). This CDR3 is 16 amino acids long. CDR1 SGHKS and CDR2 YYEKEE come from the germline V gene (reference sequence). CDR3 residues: CASSLVARGPYDEQYF. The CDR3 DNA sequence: TGTGCCAGCAGCTTGGTCGCGCGGGGCCCCTACGATGAGCAGTATTTC.

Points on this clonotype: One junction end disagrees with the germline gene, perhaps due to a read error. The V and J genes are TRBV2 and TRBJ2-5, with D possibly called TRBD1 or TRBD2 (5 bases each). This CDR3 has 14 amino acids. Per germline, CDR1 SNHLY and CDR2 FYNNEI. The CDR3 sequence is CATKRQDTQEAQYF. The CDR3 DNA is TGTGCCACCAAGCGGCAGGACACACAAGAGGCCCAGTACTTC.

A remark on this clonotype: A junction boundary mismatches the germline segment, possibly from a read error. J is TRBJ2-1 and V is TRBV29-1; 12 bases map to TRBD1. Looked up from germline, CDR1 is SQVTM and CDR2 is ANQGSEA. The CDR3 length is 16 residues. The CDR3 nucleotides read TGCAGCGTGGCCACCGGGACAGGGGGCTCCTACAATGAACAGTTCTTC. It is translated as CSVATGTGGSYNEQFF.

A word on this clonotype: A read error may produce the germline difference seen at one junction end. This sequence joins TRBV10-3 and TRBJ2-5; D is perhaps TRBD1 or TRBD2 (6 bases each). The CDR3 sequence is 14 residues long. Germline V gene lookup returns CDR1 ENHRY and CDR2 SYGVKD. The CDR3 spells CASSSQRGEETQYF. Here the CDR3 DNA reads TGTGCCAGCAGTTCCCAGAGGGGGGAGGAGACCCAGTACTTC.

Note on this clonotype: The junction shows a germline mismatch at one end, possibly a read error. CDR3 bases: TGCACCAGCAGCTTGCTAGCGAGATCCATCTACGAGCAGTACTTC. Amino acids: CTSSLLARSIYEQYF. The J gene is TRBJ2-7, the V gene TRBV5-1; possible D gene TRBD2, 6 bases. Per the germline V gene, CDR1 is SGHRS and CDR2 is YFSETQ. The CDR3 has 15 residues.

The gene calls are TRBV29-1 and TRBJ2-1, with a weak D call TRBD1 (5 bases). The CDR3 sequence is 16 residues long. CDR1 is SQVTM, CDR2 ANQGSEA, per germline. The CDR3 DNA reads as TGCACCGTCTCCCCCCGGACACGAGGCTCTAACAATGAGCAGTTCTTC. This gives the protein CTVSPRTRGSNNEQFF.